The 23 T cell receptor beta chains below come from one sample, sequenced in a study of T cell clusters in autoimmune cytopenias. TRB was amplified from 250 ng of peripheral blood genomic DNA per sample. TRB was amplified by touch-down multiplex PCR, primer pools A and B combined. TCRdb re-analyzed the multiplex PCR reads; it lists each CDR3 protein once, without DNA. This table holds thousands of distinct CDR3 sequences. Sequencing input: peripheral blood. The receptors derive from a human donor with an autoimmune cytopenia or autoimmune hepatitis (not recorded which).

The chain recombines TRBV5-4 with TRBJ2-5; TCRdb outputs TRBD2, but without DNA this stays unchecked. Germline values: CDR1 SGHNT, CDR2 YYREEE (reference sequence). The CDR3 length is 14 residues. The CDR3: CASRAGANQETQYF.

The chain links TRBV19 to TRBJ2-1; with no DNA, the TCRdb D assignment of TRBD1 cannot be verified. There are 16 residues in the CDR3. In germline, CDR1 is LNHDA, CDR2 SQIVND (reference sequence). CDR3 in amino acids: CASSGKWAGSDNEQFF.

The CDR3 loop is CASSEGGGQGVGHEQYF. V usage is TRBV6-1 and J usage is TRBJ2-7; as DNA is missing, the TRBD1 call by TCRdb cannot be tested. Germline V CDR1 and CDR2: MNHNS, SASEGT. The CDR3 consists of 17 residues.

In terms of frequency, this clonotype is medium-sized. The CDR3 region is CASSRPGTYYGYTF. This sequence joins TRBV6-2 or TRBV6-3 and TRBJ1-2. CDR1 is MNHEY and CDR2 is SVGEGT in the germline V gene. The CDR3 loop spans 14 amino acids.

By frequency, this clonotype registers medium-sized. The chain combines TRBV6-2 or TRBV6-3 with TRBJ1-5. The CDR3 length is 12 residues. Germline-derived CDR1 and CDR2 are MNHEY and SVGEGT. This chain's CDR3 is CASRSNNQPQHF.

This clonotype is identified as medium-sized from frequency. CDR3 sequence: CASSEGQAEETQYF. The V and J genes are TRBV6-1 and TRBJ2-5; TCRdb outputs TRBD1, but without DNA this stays unchecked. The CDR3 is 14 residues long. CDR1 is MNHNS, CDR2 SASEGT, per germline.

V and J are TRBV7-6 and TRBJ2-7. Germline-derived CDR1 and CDR2 are SGHVS and FNYEAQ. The CDR3 is 13 residues long. This chain's CDR3 is CASSSSVRDEQYF. The entire variable domain, with the rest obtained from reference TRBV7-6 and TRBJ2-7, is as follows: GAGVSQSPRYKVTKRGQDVALRCDPISGHVSLYWYRQALGQGPEFLTYFNYEAQQDKSGLPNDRFSAERPEGSISTLTIQRTEQRDSAMYRCASSSSVRDEQYFGPGTRLTVT.

The V and J genes are TRBV24-1 and TRBJ1-5; no DNA is available, so the TRBD1 call from TCRdb remains unchecked. The CDR3 sequence is 16 residues long. CDR1 and CDR2 (germline): KGHDR, SFDVKD. This chain's CDR3 is CATSDTGQGDNQPQHF.

This rearrangement joins TRBV5-1 to TRBJ2-3. Germline V gene lookup returns CDR1 SGHRS and CDR2 YFSETQ. This CDR3 spans 15 amino acids. CDR3 sequence: CASSLTNPDRDTQYF.

This clonotype is labeled medium-sized based on frequency. This rearrangement joins TRBV6-2 or TRBV6-3 to TRBJ2-7. CDR1 MNHEY and CDR2 SVGEGT come from the germline V gene. This CDR3 contains 14 residues. The CDR3: CASTKAASPYEQYF.

The rearrangement uses TRBV7-2 and TRBJ2-2; the D call from TCRdb, TRBD1, cannot be confirmed without DNA. The germline CDR1 and CDR2 sequences are SGHTA and FQGNSA. The CDR3 is made up of 15 amino acids. The CDR3 protein is CASSLGVRGAGELFF. The full variable domain, rest sourced from reference TRBV7-2 and TRBJ2-2, is GAGVSQSPSNKVTEKGKDVELRCDPISGHTALYWYRQSLGQGLEFLIYFQGNSAPDKSGLPSDRFSAERTGGSVSTLTIQRTQQEDSAVYLCASSLGVRGAGELFFGEGSRLTVL.

This chain joins TRBV5-1 and TRBJ2-3; TCRdb's assignment of TRBD1 cannot be checked, as there is no DNA. The germline CDR1 and CDR2 sequences are SGHRS and YFSETQ. The CDR3 is 13 amino acids. The CDR3 reads CASSFGRGDTQYF. Looking up the rest from reference TRBV5-1 and TRBJ2-3 gives the full variable domain: KAGVTQTPRYLIKTRGQQVTLSCSPISGHRSVSWYQQTPGQGLQFLFEYFSETQRNKGNFPGRFSGRQFSNSRSEMNVSTLELGDSALYLCASSFGRGDTQYFGPGTRLTVL.

This clonotype is classed as medium-sized by frequency. V and J are TRBV19 and TRBJ1-2; TCRdb's assignment of TRBD1 cannot be checked, as there is no DNA. The CDR3 covers 12 residues. Germline V gene sequence: CDR1 LNHDA, CDR2 SQIVND (reference sequence). The CDR3 is CASTEQGDGYTF. Complete variable domain (other parts from reference TRBV19 and TRBJ1-2): DGGITQSPKYLFRKEGQNVTLSCEQNLNHDAMYWYRQDPGQGLRLIYYSQIVNDFQKGDIAEGYSVSREKKESFPLTVTSAQKNPTAFYLCASTEQGDGYTFGSGTRLTVV.

The chain employs TRBV5-1 and TRBJ1-2; TCRdb lists TRBD1, though no DNA is available to test this call. Germline lookup yields CDR1 SGHRS and CDR2 YFSETQ. This CDR3 is 14 amino acids long. This chain's CDR3 is CASSIDRVSYGYTF.

The chain combines TRBV11-1 with TRBJ1-1. CDR3 length: 15 amino acids. Germline CDR1 is SGHAT and CDR2 is FQDESV (reference sequence). The CDR3 protein is CASSPSGDRNTEAFF.

In terms of frequency, this clonotype is medium-sized. The chain links TRBV7-2 to TRBJ2-7; there is no DNA to check the TCRdb D call of TRBD2. The germline V gene has CDR1 SGHTA and CDR2 FQGNSA. This CDR3 spans 15 amino acids. The CDR3 is CASSSGLAGDYEQYF.

This clonotype is identified as medium-sized from frequency. This rearrangement joins TRBV19 to TRBJ2-6. This CDR3 has 15 amino acids. Germline V gives CDR1 LNHDA, CDR2 SQIVND (reference sequence). The CDR3 region is CASSIVRSGANVLTF.

The chain combines TRBV27 with TRBJ2-7; TCRdb outputs TRBD1, but without DNA this stays unchecked. The CDR3 covers 15 residues. Germline V gives CDR1 MNHEY, CDR2 SMNVEV (reference sequence). The CDR3 protein is CASSTPGQPSYEQYF.

This chain connects TRBV6-2 or TRBV6-3 to TRBJ2-7; TCRdb proposes TRBD1, but this gene call is untestable without DNA. The CDR3 totals 14 residues. Germline lookup yields CDR1 MNHEY and CDR2 SVGEGT. CDR3 in amino acids: CASSYDRGGYEQYF.

This clonotype is classed as hyperexpanded by frequency. The genes are TRBV29-1 and TRBJ2-7; TCRdb names TRBD1, which stays unverified in the absence of DNA. Germline CDR1 and CDR2: SQVTM and ANQGSEA. The CDR3 has 14 amino acids. CDR3 amino acids: CSVYTGVSSYEQYF.

The chain employs TRBV30 and TRBJ1-2. Germline V gene data show CDR1 as GTSNPN and CDR2 as SVGIG (reference sequence). The CDR3 sequence is 12 residues long. The CDR3 loop reads CASKVPSKGDTF.

The V and J genes are TRBV27 and TRBJ1-2; TCRdb proposes TRBD1, but this gene call is untestable without DNA. Looked up from germline, CDR1 is MNHEY and CDR2 is SMNVEV (reference sequence). This CDR3 is 15 amino acids long. CDR3 region: CASSFVDSRNYGYTF.

This chain links TRBV6-2 or TRBV6-3 with TRBJ1-2. The CDR3 has 13 amino acids. The V gene's germline CDR1 is MNHEY and CDR2 SVGEGT. This chain's CDR3 is CASEPGATGGYTF.